Below, 19 T cell receptor beta chains from the same sample are listed, as sequenced in a study of blood T cells in healthy people across ages (dated by TCRdb to about 2015). Library creation used 5' RACE. The listed sequencing device is Illumina HiSeq 2500. The second PCR ran for about 6 to 12 cycles and used a J-beta primer mix along with a sample-barcoded 5' primer. TCRdb reran the public reads through fastp at Q25 and MiXCR, keeping productive beta chains. Rows merge per CDR3 protein into single entries with the most common DNA and genes. Recorded for this sample are some 760,000 distinct CDR3 sequences; about 25% of them occurred a single time. The ten largest make up 9.4% of the sample. These data are also associated with another study on T cells of mothers and their children.

The sequenced sample was blood. These receptors were taken from a boy between 10 and 17 years old in good health.

The J gene is TRBJ1-2, the V gene TRBV12-3 or TRBV12-4; TRBD1 matches at 8 bases. The CDR3 is made up of 15 amino acids. Trimming removed 6 bases from V and 8 bases from J; junction bases left unmatched: 14. The CDR3 protein is CASSPTGVRASGYTF. The CDR3 DNA is TGTGCCAGCAGCCCGACAGGGGTAAGGGCTAGCGGCTACACCTTC.

The chain links TRBV5-1 to TRBJ1-2; TRBD1 aligns across 9 bases. Germline CDR1 is SGHRS and CDR2 is YFSETQ. Trimming took 4 bases from V and 7 from J; bases not matched to a gene: 8. This CDR3 has 14 residues. This chain's CDR3 is CASSPGQGISGYTF. CDR3 DNA sequence: TGCGCCAGCAGCCCTGGACAGGGGATCTCTGGCTACACCTTC. The whole variable domain, filled in from reference TRBV5-1 and TRBJ1-2, reads KAGVTQTPRYLIKTRGQQVTLSCSPISGHRSVSWYQQTPGQGLQFLFEYFSETQRNKGNFPGRFSGRQFSNSRSEMNVSTLELGDSALYLCASSPGQGISGYTFGSGTRLTVV.

This clonotype has more than one count but fewer than ten. It may be a read error: a sequence one base away is much more abundant. The rearrangement joins TRBV27 to TRBJ2-5; D gene unclear. Trimming took off 10 bases at V and 4 bases at J, with 13 bases between the two ends. The germline V gene encodes CDR1 MNHEY and CDR2 SMNVEV (reference sequence). The CDR3 totals 12 residues. For the CDR3, the DNA is TGTGCCACTGGCCCTCGGCGAGAGACCCAGTACTTC. This codes for CATGPRRETQYF.

V gene TRBV7-9 combines with J gene TRBJ2-2; 12 positions match TRBD2. The germline CDR1 and CDR2 sequences are SEHNR and FQNEAQ (reference sequence). V trimming: 3 bases; J trimming: 0 bases; junction bases outside the gene matches: 2. The CDR3 loop spans 17 amino acids. This CDR3 reads CASSFTSGRTNTGELFF. The CDR3 DNA reads TGTGCCAGCAGCTTTACTAGCGGGAGGACGAACACCGGGGAGCTGTTTTTT.

The J gene is TRBJ2-3, the V gene TRBV4-3; D is ambiguous. The V end lost 2 bases, the J end lost 3 bases, and 15 bases lay between the germline ends. The CDR3 is 16 residues long. CDR1 is LGHNA and CDR2 is YSLEER in the germline V gene. CDR3 in amino acids: CASSQITPRSTDTQYF. The CDR3 DNA is TGCGCCAGCAGCCAAATAACCCCACGGAGTACAGATACGCAGTATTTT.

This chain uses TRBV20-1 with TRBJ2-7; D is undetermined. Germline-derived CDR1 and CDR2 are DFQATT and SNEGSKA (reference sequence). The CDR3 has 12 residues. The V end lost 3 bases, the J end lost 0 bases, and 6 bases lay between the germline ends. CDR3 amino acids: CSASHDSYEQYF. The DNA of the CDR3 is TGCAGTGCTAGTCACGACTCCTACGAGCAGTACTTC.

This clonotype was seen only a few times. This chain uses TRBV24-1 with TRBJ2-2; tentative D call: TRBD2 (5 bases). This CDR3 comprises 14 residues. Trimming removed 7 bases from V and 0 bases from J, with 8 bases in between. In germline, CDR1 is KGHDR, CDR2 SFDVKD. CDR3 bases: TGTGCCACCAGGTCTAGCACGAACACCGGGGAGCTGTTTTTT. It specifies CATRSSTNTGELFF.

J is TRBJ2-2 and V is TRBV28; D may correspond to TRBD1 or TRBD2 (5 bases each). Germline V gene sequence: CDR1 MDHEN, CDR2 SYDVKM. This CDR3 region has 14 residues. V was pared by 8 bases and J by 5 bases, with 15 bases between. CDR3 DNA: TGTGCCAGCGGGGGAAGAGGGTTGACCGGGGAGCTGTTTTTT. Amino acids: CASGGRGLTGELFF. Together with reference TRBV28 and TRBJ2-2, the CDR3 gives the full variable domain: DVKVTQSSRYLVKRTGEKVFLECVQDMDHENMFWYRQDPGLGLRLIYFSYDVKMKEKGDIPEGYSVSREKKERFSLILESASTNQTSMYLCASGGRGLTGELFFGEGSRLTVL.

The V call is TRBV28, the J call TRBJ2-6, with D tentatively TRBD2 (5 bases). From germline, CDR1 is MDHEN and CDR2 SYDVKM. V lost 6 bases and J 0 bases, leaving 9 bases between the germline ends. The CDR3 is made up of 15 amino acids. Here the CDR3 reads CASSNRGSGANVLTF. The DNA of the CDR3 is TGTGCCAGCAGCAATCGGGGCTCTGGGGCCAACGTCCTGACTTTC.

This clonotype was counted only a few times. This chain uses TRBV6-5 with TRBJ2-7; TRBD2 agrees at 11 bases. The germline V gene encodes CDR1 MNHEY and CDR2 SVGAGI. The CDR3 is 15 amino acids. V shed 6 bases and J 5 bases; nucleotides not matched to a gene: 9. The CDR3 coding sequence is TGTGCCAGCAGGCGCTCTAGCGGGAGGTTCGACGAGCAGTACTTC. It codes for CASRRSSGRFDEQYF.

This clonotype has more than one count but fewer than ten. This chain connects TRBV6-6 to TRBJ2-2; tentative D call: TRBD1 (7 bases). There are 12 residues in the CDR3. V was shortened by 11 bases and J by 6 bases, with 13 bases between the two germline ends. The germline V gene has CDR1 MNHNY and CDR2 SVGAGI (reference sequence). CDR3 DNA sequence: TGTGCCGGAGGGGACAGTCCCGGGGAGCTGTTTTTT. Protein product: CAGGDSPGELFF.

The rearrangement joins TRBV25-1 to TRBJ2-7, with D perhaps assigned TRBD1 or TRBD2 (5 bases each). The V and J ends lost 2 bases and 2 bases respectively, with 13 bases between them. The germline gives CDR1 MGHDK, CDR2 SYGVNS. The CDR3 extends over 15 amino acids. The CDR3 loop is CASSEQRGLTYEQYF. In DNA form, the CDR3 reads TGTGCCAGCAGTGAACAGAGGGGCCTAACCTACGAGCAGTACTTC.

J is TRBJ1-5 and V is TRBV27; possible D gene TRBD1, 6 bases. V lost 6 bases and J 4 bases, leaving 16 bases between the germline ends. In germline, CDR1 is MNHEY, CDR2 SMNVEV (reference sequence). The CDR3 has 15 amino acids. The CDR3 is CASRPRTTGNQPQHF. The CDR3 nucleotides are TGTGCCAGCAGACCCCGAACGACAGGTAATCAGCCCCAGCATTTT.

The rearrangement uses TRBV7-8 and TRBJ2-2; D gene ambiguous. This CDR3 has 16 residues. Germline V gives CDR1 SGHVS, CDR2 FQNEAQ. Trimming shortened V by 5 bases and J by 0 bases, and 13 bases separated the two germline ends. In DNA form, the CDR3 reads TGTGCCAGCAGCCTCCTAGAACTCGCGAACACCGGGGAGCTGTTTTTT. Its protein is CASSLLELANTGELFF.

The rearrangement joins TRBV20-1 to TRBJ1-5; no reliable D call. Trimming stripped 0 bases from V and 5 bases from J, with 14 bases between. The germline V gene has CDR1 DFQATT and CDR2 SNEGSKA (reference sequence). The CDR3 length is 15 residues. The CDR3: CSARDRDSPYQPQHF. In nucleotides, the CDR3 is TGCAGTGCTAGAGATCGGGATTCTCCCTATCAGCCCCAGCATTTT.

This clonotype was seen a handful of times. This rearrangement joins TRBV29-1 to TRBJ2-3; D may be TRBD1 (6 bases). Germline CDR1 and CDR2: SQVTM and ANQGSEA. The V gene lost 4 bases and the J gene lost 2 bases, with 13 bases spanning the gap. The CDR3 contains 14 residues. CDR3 nucleotide sequence: TGCAGCGTTGTCAAAGGGGGTAACACAGATACGCAGTATTTT. Translated: CSVVKGGNTDTQYF.

This chain connects TRBV29-1 to TRBJ2-3; 9 bases agree with TRBD2. Germline CDR1 and CDR2: SQVTM and ANQGSEA. The CDR3 runs to 12 residues. J was trimmed by 8 bases and V by 7 bases; bases with no gene match: 7. CDR3 nucleotide sequence: TGCAGCGAAAGTAGCGGGAGTGGTACGCAGTATTTT. It is translated as CSESSGSGTQYF.

The chain recombines TRBV4-2 with TRBJ2-3; 13 bases are a match to TRBD2. CDR3 size: 15 residues. V lost 4 bases to trimming and J lost 6 bases; unmatched junction nucleotides: 4. The germline V gene encodes CDR1 LGHNA and CDR2 YNFKEQ. CDR3 DNA sequence: TGTGCCAGCAGCCGGACTAGCGGGAGTCGCGATACGCAGTATTTT. It codes for CASSRTSGSRDTQYF.

In this sample, this clonotype turned up many times. The V gene is TRBV20-1, the J gene TRBJ2-3; D perhaps matches TRBD2 (7 bases). CDR3 size: 14 residues. The V end was cut by 0 bases, the J end by 5 bases, with 12 bases between. Germline V gene data show CDR1 as DFQATT and CDR2 as SNEGSKA (reference sequence). In DNA, the CDR3 is TGCAGTGCTAGAGAAGGGGGGGCCGGAGATACGCAGTATTTT. Residues: CSAREGGAGDTQYF.